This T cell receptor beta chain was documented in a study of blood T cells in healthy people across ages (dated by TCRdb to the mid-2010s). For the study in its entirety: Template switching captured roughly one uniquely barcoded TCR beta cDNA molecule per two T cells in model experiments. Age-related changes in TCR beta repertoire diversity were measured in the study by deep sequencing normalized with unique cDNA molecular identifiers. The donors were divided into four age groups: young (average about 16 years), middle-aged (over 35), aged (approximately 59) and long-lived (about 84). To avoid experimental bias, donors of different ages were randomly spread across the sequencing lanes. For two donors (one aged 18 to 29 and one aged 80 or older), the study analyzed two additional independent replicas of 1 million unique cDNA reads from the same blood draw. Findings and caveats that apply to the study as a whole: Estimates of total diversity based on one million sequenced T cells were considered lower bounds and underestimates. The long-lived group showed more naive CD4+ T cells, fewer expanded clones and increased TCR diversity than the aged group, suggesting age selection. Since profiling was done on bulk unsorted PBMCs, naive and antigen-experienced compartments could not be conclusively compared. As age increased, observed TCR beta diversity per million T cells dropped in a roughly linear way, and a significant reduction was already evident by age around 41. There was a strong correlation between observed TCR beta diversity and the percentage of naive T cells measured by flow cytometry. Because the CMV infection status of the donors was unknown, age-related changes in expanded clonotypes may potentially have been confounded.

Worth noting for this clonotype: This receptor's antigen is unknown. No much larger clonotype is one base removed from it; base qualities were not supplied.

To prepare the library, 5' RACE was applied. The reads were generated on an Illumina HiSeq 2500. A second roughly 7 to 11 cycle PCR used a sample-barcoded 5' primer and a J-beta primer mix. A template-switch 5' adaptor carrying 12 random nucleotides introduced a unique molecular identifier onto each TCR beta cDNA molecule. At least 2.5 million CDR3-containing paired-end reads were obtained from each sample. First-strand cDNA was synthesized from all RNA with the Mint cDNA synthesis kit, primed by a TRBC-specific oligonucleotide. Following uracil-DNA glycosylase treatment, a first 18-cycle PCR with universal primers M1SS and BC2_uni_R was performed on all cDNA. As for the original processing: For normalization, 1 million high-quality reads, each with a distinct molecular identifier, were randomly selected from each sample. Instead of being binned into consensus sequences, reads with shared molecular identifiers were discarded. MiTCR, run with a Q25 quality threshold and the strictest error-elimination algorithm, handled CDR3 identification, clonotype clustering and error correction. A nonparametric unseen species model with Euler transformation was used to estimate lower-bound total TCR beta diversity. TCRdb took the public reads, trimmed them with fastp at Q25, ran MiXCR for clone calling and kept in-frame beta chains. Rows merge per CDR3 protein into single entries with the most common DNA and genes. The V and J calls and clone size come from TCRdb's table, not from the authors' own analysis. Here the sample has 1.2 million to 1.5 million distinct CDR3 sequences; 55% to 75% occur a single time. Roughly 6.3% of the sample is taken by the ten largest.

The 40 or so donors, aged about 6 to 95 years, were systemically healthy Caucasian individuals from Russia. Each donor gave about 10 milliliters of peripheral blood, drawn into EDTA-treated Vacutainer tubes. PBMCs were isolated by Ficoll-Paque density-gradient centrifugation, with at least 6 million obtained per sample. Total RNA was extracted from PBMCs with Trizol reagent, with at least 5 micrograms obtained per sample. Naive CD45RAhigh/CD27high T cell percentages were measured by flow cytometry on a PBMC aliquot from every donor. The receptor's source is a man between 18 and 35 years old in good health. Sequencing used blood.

The CDR3 reads CSASITGAVTEAFF. The bases are TGCAGTGCTTCTATTACAGGGGCCGTCACTGAAGCTTTCTTT. The chain employs TRBV20-1 and TRBJ1-1; TRBD1 agrees with 7 junctional bases. Trimmed from V: 5 bases; trimmed from J: 4 bases; junction bases lacking a gene match: 10. The CDR3 runs 14 residues from the cysteine to the phenylalanine. Only the CDR3 part of the read is kept: 42 bases, read in frame from the first base. Looking up the germline V gene (reference sequence) yields CDR1 DFQATT and CDR2 SNEGSKA.